This T cell receptor beta chain was identified during a study of T cell responses to AZD1222 COVID-19 vaccine. Trimming removed 2 bases at V and 4 bases at J, with 9 bases between. This CDR3 comprises 14 residues. Germline V gene lookup returns CDR1 LNHDA and CDR2 SQIVND (reference sequence). Generated by immunoSEQ multiplex PCR, the TCRdb table keeps only in-frame clones and is missing some. This table has approximately 140,000 clones, about 89% appearing once. The study, taken as a whole, reports: No day 14 peak samples; only post-peak repertoires were characterized.

As for this clone: Its target is not known.

The receptor was derived from an adult who received the AZD1222 COVID-19 vaccine. The sequences come from peripheral blood, collected 28 days after the second AZD1222 dose. The chain employs TRBV19 and TRBJ1-3; possible D gene TRBD1, 6 bases. The CDR3 sequence: CASSITGGGNTIYF. CDR3 in DNA: TGTGCCAGTAGTATAACGGGGGGCGGAAACACCATATATTTT.